Below, one T cell receptor (beta chain) is given with its context. This clone appeared a few times. This receptor's antigen is unknown. There are no base qualities to consult, and no much larger clone falls within one base. The sample belongs to a study of cytomegalovirus exposure and HLA in healthy donors (dated by TCRdb to the late 2010s). For the study in its entirety: An earlier analysis of 587 of the donors reported approximately 300 Gb of sequence data and 95 million to 140 million unique TCR beta sequences obtained from around 180 million T cells. Approximately 310 gigabases of sequencing data and around 90 million unique TCR sequences made up an early release that covered 640 HLA-typed donors. Of the roughly 400 genotyped donors, roughly 80% fell in the genetic ancestry cluster associated with self-reported Caucasian donors. The study was designed to test whether signatures of past pathogen exposure could be identified by cataloging public T cell receptors. Using immunosequencing, the study profiled T cell repertoires from fewer than 850 subjects and related those repertoires to cytomegalovirus serostatus. Besides the first cohort of approximately 670 subjects, a separate validation cohort made up of 120 or so different subjects was used. To predict cytomegalovirus infection status, the study brought together high-throughput TCR immunosequencing, statistical association of individual TCRs with disease status, and machine learning. In a later analysis, previously published TCR beta repertoires from 666 donors were re-analyzed and high-resolution HLA genotyping was added so that TCR occurrence patterns could be studied. In the later analysis, no new phenotypic data were used to find candidate immune exposures; instead, reliance was placed on TCR beta sequences and their occurrence across donors. An earlier analysis of more than 450 of the donors used high-throughput TCR beta sequencing to judge whether each TCR beta V gene segment behaved as functional or pseudogenic. Donor age, sex, ethnicity and CMV serostatus were compiled together with the repertoire data. Genome-wide SNP genotypes for about 65% of the 666 donors were used in a later genetic analysis, which treated that subset as a discovery cohort. Every repertoire in the discovery cohort had been generated on one and the same sequencing platform. HLA typing covered class I and class II loci at four-digit resolution. The number of typed donors differed by locus: roughly 629-630 for A, B, C, DRB1 and DQB1; 500 to 550 for DQA1; 600 to 610 for DPA1; and roughly 470 for DPB1. Because of strong linkage in the cohort, roughly five DR-DQ haplotypes were treated as single units for association and clustering. Among 398 genotyped donors of the cohort, an average of 235,054 unique TCR beta nucleotide sequences were sequenced per donor, around 18% of them non-productive. What the research found in general, with its limitations: Strong co-occurrence of HLA alleles, especially DR and DQ, made assigning TCR associations to individual alleles difficult. The authors suggested that the approach could potentially be generalized to other disease states and immunological phenotypes. A later analysis reported that several top co-occurrence clusters appeared linked to parvovirus B19, influenza, CMV and Epstein-Barr virus. According to a later genetic analysis, donors in an Asian-associated ancestry cluster had fewer N-insertions in productive TCRs than the roughly 670-donor mean. In vitro tests confirmed that a few of the cytomegalovirus-associated TCR beta chains recognize cytomegalovirus antigens. In a later analysis, most CMV-associated TCR beta chains were found to appear HLA-restricted, with HLA associations seemingly driven largely by CMV exposure. Most TCR sequences were seen in very few donors, while some public TCRs were found in many individuals. In a later genetic analysis, a missense DCLRE1C variant was associated with V-gene and J-gene trimming of TCR beta chains, and the association was replicated in an independent cohort. Broadly in line with IMGT annotations, most TCR beta V segments showed up in productive rearrangements about 87% or about 30% of the time in an earlier analysis of several hundred of the donors. A further reported finding was that TCR beta sequences accurately predicted the HLA-A and HLA-B alleles for most subjects in the first cohort. A later analysis associated 15,000 to 20,000 TCR beta sequences with specific HLA alleles at a false discovery rate of 0.05. A later analysis found that HLA-associated TCR beta chains were more clonally expanded and had lower generation probabilities than equally common non-associated chains. Because HLA typing was missing for some donors at each locus, association tests included only the typed subset. Cytomegalovirus status was reported to be diagnosed by the classifier with high specificity and sensitivity in both the original and validation cohorts. Some IMGT-functional V segments, including TRBV6-2 and TRBV6-3, could not be told apart with the 87-base-pair reads, so those segments were excluded. A cluster of highly shared sequence variants was judged likely to be a technical artifact of the sequencing pipeline. Immune exposure information for the cohort was limited to CMV serostatus. Correlated functional status among segregating V segments might be attributable to linkage disequilibrium, but an unknown experimental factor could not be ruled out. Only TCR beta chains were sequenced in this cohort, and the absence of alpha or paired-chain data limited detectable features. The earlier analysis of some 560 of the donors excluded 15 to 20 rarely observed V segments, including chromosome 9 orphons, because counts were too low. Sequencing depth was assumed to be roughly uniform across donors in the presence/absence analyses, though that assumption may not hold. In the study, approximately 150 TCR beta chains were listed as associated with cytomegalovirus. According to a later analysis, TCR association rates differed among HLA loci, with DRB1 alleles showing the most associated TCRs and HLA-C alleles showing the fewest.

The library was produced with the immunoSEQ multiplex PCR assay. For the multiplex PCR, a mixture combining 60 forward primers for TCR Vbeta segments and 13 reverse primers for TCR Jbeta segments was used. A multiplex PCR assay on genomic DNA amplified the CDR3 region of rearranged TCR beta genes. On the Illumina HiSeq System, the amplified TCR beta libraries were sequenced as 87-base-pair reads. The original methods were these. A later analysis counted some 80 million unique TCR beta chains across the 550 to 700 repertoires, and roughly 11 million of these chains were shared by at least two donors. Raw reads were error-corrected and collapsed into unique sequences with a nearest-neighbor algorithm that merged closely related sequences to remove PCR and sequencing errors. V, D and J gene segments were assigned by aligning CDR3 sequences to IMGT reference sequences. For a sequence to be retained, a match of at least six nucleotides was required to both a V gene segment and a J gene segment. Rearrangements were called productive when the CDR3 lacked stop codons and stayed in frame with V and J; all others were non-productive. CDR3 was defined according to IMGT convention as the region running from the second conserved V-encoded cysteine to the conserved J-encoded phenylalanine. The earlier analysis of approximately 500 of the donors excluded sequences that lacked an unambiguous match to a single V gene segment. In an earlier analysis of almost 600 of the donors, a V segment was called functional when productive rearrangements were above 56.7%, and segregating when the standard deviation between donors exceeded 5%. A statistical classification framework was developed to diagnose cytomegalovirus status using the catalog of TCR beta chain sequences. In a later analysis, TCR nucleotide sequences were compared against IMGT/GENE-DB human TR gene sequences so that V and J genes could be assigned. In a later analysis, CDR3 sequences and most-parsimonious VDJ recombination scenarios were assigned using the TCRdist pipeline. In a later analysis, each TCR beta chain was defined by its CDR3 amino acid sequence together with its V-gene family, and reads without a unique V-gene family were excluded. As a way to deal with suspected cross-contamination and a sequencing artifact, a later analysis dropped 500 to 700 nucleotide sequences that were highly shared and had low generation probability. In a later analysis, a clonal expansion index for each public chain was calculated from normalized within-repertoire ranks of inferred template counts. Generation probabilities in a later analysis came from a VDJ recombination model fitted to out-of-frame rearrangements, and those results were checked against IGoR. A later analysis scored TCR-TCR, TCR-HLA and TCR-CMV co-occurrence with hypergeometric tests, applying a repertoire-size bias correction to TCR pairs. To estimate false discovery rates, a later analysis permuted the HLA or CMV assignments 20 times. In a later analysis, co-occurring TCRs were grouped using DBSCAN, with TCRdist sequence similarity added in when clustering inside HLA-allele-positive subsets. Repertoires with fewer than 30,000 or more than 120,000 public chains were left out of co-occurrence clustering, as were five repertoires with anomalous nucleotide sharing. The source is immuneACCESS, and TCRdb retained only in-frame sequences with V and J called. Part of the clones is not carried over; for the studies checked, unresolved V genes explain less than half of this, and the remainder is unexplained. The V and J calls and clone size come from that table; D and trimming were worked out from the DNA. The sample table lists roughly 100,000 clones, around three quarters of them with a count of one. The ten largest clones take up approximately 4% of the sample.

Based on the germline V gene (reference sequence), the CDR1 and CDR2 sequences are SEHNR and FQNEAQ. The CDR3 numbers 12 residues from cysteine through phenylalanine. The entry retains the CDR3 DNA only, 36 bases that are in frame from base 1. Cut back by 7 bases and 4 bases, the V and J ends lie 10 bases apart. The cohort was made up of approximately 670 healthy bone marrow donors. All cohort members were sampled while nominally healthy, although unrecorded immune exposures were likely present. The donor was CMV seronegative and belonged to the group of 352 seronegative cohort members. A peripheral blood sample was provided by each donor, and peripheral blood mononuclear cells were used for TCR beta sequencing. The Qiagen DNeasy Blood Extraction Kit was used to extract genomic DNA from the blood cell samples.

The source of this sequence is a middle-aged man in good health and CMV-seronegative. The sample taken for sequencing was PBMCs. The chain is assembled from TRBV7-9 and TRBJ1-1; there is no confident call for the D gene. Here the CDR3 is given as CASTPLITEAFF. At the DNA level, the sequence is TGTGCCAGCACCCCACTCATCACTGAAGCTTTCTTT.